Following are 23 T cell receptor beta chains from one sample sequenced in a study of cytomegalovirus exposure and HLA in healthy donors. Sequencing used immunoSEQ multiplex PCR; TCRdb keeps in-frame clones, though not all of them. Of around 140,000 clones listed, roughly 89% are singletons. The specimen sequenced was PBMCs. Receptor source: a woman aged 18 to 35 in good health and CMV-seronegative.

The gene calls are TRBV5-1 and TRBJ1-1; D is unclear. The CDR3 totals 15 residues. Germline lookup yields CDR1 SGHRS and CDR2 YFSETQ. With 0 bases removed from V and 0 bases from J, the gap between germline ends came to 9 bases. The CDR3 nucleotides read TGCGCCAGCAGCTTGGACGTAGACATGAACACTGAAGCTTTCTTT. It specifies CASSLDVDMNTEAFF.

The gene calls are TRBV5-1 and TRBJ1-1, with D maybe TRBD1 (6 bases). The CDR3 is made up of 13 amino acids. V lost 4 bases, J lost 2 bases, and 9 bases lay in between. From germline, CDR1 is SGHRS and CDR2 YFSETQ. The CDR3 nucleotides read TGCGCCAGCAGCCAACAGGGAAACACTGAAGCTTTCTTT. Residues: CASSQQGNTEAFF.

The chain combines TRBV6-5 with TRBJ2-3; 9 nucleotides align to TRBD2. Looked up from germline, CDR1 is MNHEY and CDR2 is SVGAGI. This CDR3 contains 16 residues. V trimming: 2 bases; J trimming: 6 bases; junction bases outside the gene matches: 9. CDR3 in DNA: TGTGCCAGCAGTTACGGTAGCGGGGGAACCGGCGATACGCAGTATTTT. Translated: CASSYGSGGTGDTQYF.

A remark on this clone: An end of the junction differs from the germline gene, which may be a read error. The chain combines TRBV6-1 with TRBJ1-3; maybe TRBD1 (5 bases). Germline assignment: CDR1 MNHNS and CDR2 SASEGT. The CDR3 extends over 18 amino acids. The DNA for the CDR3 is TGTGCCAGCAGCGAAGGGGCTTGGCTCCACTTCTCTGGAAACACCATATATTTT. Its protein product is CASSEGAWLHFSGNTIYF.

V usage is TRBV6-5 and J usage is TRBJ1-4; the D is unclear. This CDR3 is 15 amino acids long. Looked up from germline, CDR1 is MNHEY and CDR2 is SVGAGI. V was cut by 0 bases and J by 4 bases, with 9 bases left in between. CDR3 sequence: CASSYSTGNNEKLFF. Written as DNA, the CDR3 is TGTGCCAGCAGTTACTCGACCGGGAATAATGAAAAACTGTTTTTT.

The chain is built from TRBV11-1 and TRBJ1-1; D is uncertain. The ends were cut back, 5 bases at V and 1 base at J, with 11 bases in the middle. Germline lookup yields CDR1 SGHAT and CDR2 FQDESV (reference sequence). The CDR3 covers 14 residues. The CDR3: CASSRSTGNTEAFF. Here the CDR3 DNA reads TGTGCCAGCAGCCGATCGACGGGGAACACTGAAGCTTTCTTT.

This clone was observed once. The V gene is TRBV6-1, the J gene TRBJ1-2; 10 bases match TRBD1. The V segment lost 6 bases and the J segment 4 bases; nucleotides outside the gene matches: 2. Germline assignment: CDR1 MNHNS and CDR2 SASEGT. There are 13 residues in the CDR3. The DNA for the CDR3 is TGTGCCAGCAGGGGGGACAGGGGCTATGGCTACACCTTC. It translates to CASRGDRGYGYTF.

The CDR3 DNA sequence: TGCGCCAGCACCCCCGGGACTAGCTCTGGAAACACCATATATTTT. Amino acid sequence: CASTPGTSSGNTIYF. J is TRBJ1-3 and V is TRBV5-1; TRBD1 might be the D (5 bases). The CDR3 contains 15 residues. CDR1 and CDR2 (germline): SGHRS, YFSETQ. Trimming pared 6 bases from V and 0 bases from J, leaving 13 bases between.

The chain couples TRBV11-2 to TRBJ1-2; TRBD1 matches 9 bases. Germline CDR1 and CDR2: SGHAT and FQNNGV. Trimming removed 4 bases from V and 7 bases from J; junction bases left unmatched: 10. CDR3 length equals 15 residues. CDR3: CASSSNRGRFVGYTF. In nucleotides, the CDR3 is TGTGCCAGCAGCTCAAACAGGGGGCGTTTTGTTGGCTACACCTTC.

The chain combines TRBV7-9 with TRBJ1-2, with 7 bases fitting TRBD1. The germline gives CDR1 SEHNR, CDR2 FQNEAQ (reference sequence). V lost 1 base to trimming and J lost 8 bases; unmatched junction nucleotides: 10. The CDR3 sequence is 15 residues long. The DNA of the CDR3 is TGTGCCAGCAGCTTAGGAGGGACAGCCTCCCAAGGCTACACCTTC. This gives the protein CASSLGGTASQGYTF.

V is TRBV2 and J is TRBJ1-6; possible D gene TRBD1, 5 bases. The germline V gene encodes CDR1 SNHLY and CDR2 FYNNEI. The ends were cut back, 4 bases at V and 7 bases at J, with 8 bases in the middle. The length of the CDR3 is 13 residues. CDR3 bases: TGTGCCAGCAGTGGGCAGGGAAATTCACCCCTCCACTTT. Its translation: CASSGQGNSPLHF.

V usage is TRBV6-5 and J usage is TRBJ1-5; D not certain. The CDR3 length is 15 residues. CDR1 MNHEY and CDR2 SVGAGI come from the germline V gene. V dropped 0 bases and J dropped 6 bases, with 12 bases sitting between them. CDR3 DNA sequence: TGTGCCAGCAGTTACTCGAATACCGGGGTTCAGCCCCAGCATTTT. It codes for CASSYSNTGVQPQHF.

The chain combines TRBV11-2 with TRBJ1-2, with D unresolved. This CDR3 is 12 amino acids long. The germline CDR1 and CDR2 sequences are SGHAT and FQNNGV. The V end was cut by 3 bases, the J end by 3 bases, with 5 bases between. The CDR3 DNA reads TGTGCCAGCAGCTTTTCCGACTATGGCTACACCTTC. Encoded protein: CASSFSDYGYTF.

V and J are TRBV5-6 and TRBJ1-3; no definite D call. The V end was cut by 5 bases, the J end by 2 bases, with 11 bases between. The CDR3 extends over 14 amino acids. The germline V gene encodes CDR1 SGHDT and CDR2 YYEEEE. The CDR3 sequence: CASSPNFPGNTIYF. In nucleotides, the CDR3 is TGTGCCAGCAGTCCCAACTTCCCTGGAAACACCATATATTTT.

V usage is TRBV29-1 and J usage is TRBJ2-7; D is perhaps TRBD2 (5 bases). Trimming left V 0 bases short and J 7 bases short, with 13 bases between. This CDR3 contains 13 residues. Germline CDR1 SQVTM, CDR2 ANQGSEA. CDR3: CSVEDLEGTEQYF. The CDR3 nucleotides read TGCAGCGTTGAAGATCTTGAGGGTACAGAGCAGTACTTC.

This chain links TRBV7-2 with TRBJ2-5, with a weak D call TRBD2 (6 bases). The germline CDR1 and CDR2 sequences are SGHTA and FQGNSA. Trimming removed 1 base at V and 5 bases at J, with 11 bases between. The CDR3 sequence is 14 residues long. CDR3 region: CASSLGGGRETQYF. As DNA, the CDR3 is TGTGCCAGCAGCTTAGGCGGAGGGAGGGAGACCCAGTACTTC.

The chain joins TRBV9 to TRBJ1-1, with 8 bases lining up with TRBD1. V shed 3 bases, J shed 2 bases, and the junction held 9 bases outside the gene matches. This CDR3 contains 16 residues. CDR1 SGDLS and CDR2 YYNGEE come from the germline V gene. Here the CDR3 DNA reads TGTGCCAGCAGCGCCCGGCCGGACAGGGTCAACACTGAAGCTTTCTTT. This sequence encodes CASSARPDRVNTEAFF.

The rearrangement joins TRBV28 to TRBJ1-5, with TRBD1 identical over 9 bases. CDR3 length: 15 residues. Trimming removed 3 bases from V and 7 bases from J; junction bases left unmatched: 7. Germline V gives CDR1 MDHEN, CDR2 SYDVKM. The CDR3 DNA reads as TGTGCCAGCAGTTTGGGACAGGGTTTTTACCAGCCCCAGCATTTT. Protein: CASSLGQGFYQPQHF.

This clone appeared a single time. This sequence joins TRBV10-1 and TRBJ1-2, with D possibly matching TRBD1 (5 bases). The V end was cut by 7 bases, the J end by 3 bases, with 21 bases between. The CDR3 loop spans 16 amino acids. Germline CDR1 and CDR2: WNHNN and SYGVQD (reference sequence). The CDR3 nucleotides read TGCGCCAGCACACTCCCGGGACTAGCTGGTGACTATGGCTACACCTTC. Protein: CASTLPGLAGDYGYTF.

V gene TRBV5-1 combines with J gene TRBJ1-1; D gene uncertain. The V gene lost 0 bases and the J gene lost 3 bases, with 12 bases spanning the gap. CDR3 length: 15 amino acids. The germline V gene encodes CDR1 SGHRS and CDR2 YFSETQ. The CDR3 protein is CASSLVSLEDTEAFF. The CDR3, as DNA: TGCGCCAGCAGCTTGGTCTCATTAGAGGACACTGAAGCTTTCTTT.

On this clone itself: The junction shows a germline mismatch at one end, possibly a read error. J is TRBJ1-3 and V is TRBV7-7; TRBD1 matches 7 bases. This CDR3 is built from 14 residues. The V gene's germline CDR1 is SSHAT and CDR2 FNYEAQ (reference sequence). The CDR3 sequence: CASSQGGSGNTIYF. The CDR3, as DNA: TGTGCTAGCAGCCAGGGGGGCTCTGGAAACACCATATATTTT.

J is TRBJ2-1 and V is TRBV11-2; the match to TRBD1 covers 7 bases. J lost 9 bases, V lost 1 base, and 12 bases had no gene match. Germline V gene lookup returns CDR1 SGHAT and CDR2 FQNNGV. CDR3 length: 16 amino acids. This CDR3 is CASSLGGLTGRGEQFF. The CDR3 nucleotides are TGTGCCAGCAGCTTAGGAGGTCTGACAGGGAGAGGTGAGCAGTTCTTC.

The chain carries TRBV15 and TRBJ2-7; D possibly corresponds to TRBD1 (6 bases). This CDR3 has 13 residues. In germline, CDR1 is LNHNV, CDR2 YYDKDF (reference sequence). Trimming pared 8 bases from V and 5 bases from J, leaving 16 bases between. The CDR3 DNA is TGTGCCACCGGCCTGGGACAAAAAGACGAGCAGTACTTC. Translated: CATGLGQKDEQYF. The whole variable domain, filled in from reference TRBV15 and TRBJ2-7, reads DAMVIQNPRYQVTQFGKPVTLSCSQTLNHNVMYWYQQKSSQAPKLLFHYYDKDFNNEADTPDNFQSRRPNTSFCFLDIRSPGLGDTAMYLCATGLGQKDEQYFGPGTRLTVT.